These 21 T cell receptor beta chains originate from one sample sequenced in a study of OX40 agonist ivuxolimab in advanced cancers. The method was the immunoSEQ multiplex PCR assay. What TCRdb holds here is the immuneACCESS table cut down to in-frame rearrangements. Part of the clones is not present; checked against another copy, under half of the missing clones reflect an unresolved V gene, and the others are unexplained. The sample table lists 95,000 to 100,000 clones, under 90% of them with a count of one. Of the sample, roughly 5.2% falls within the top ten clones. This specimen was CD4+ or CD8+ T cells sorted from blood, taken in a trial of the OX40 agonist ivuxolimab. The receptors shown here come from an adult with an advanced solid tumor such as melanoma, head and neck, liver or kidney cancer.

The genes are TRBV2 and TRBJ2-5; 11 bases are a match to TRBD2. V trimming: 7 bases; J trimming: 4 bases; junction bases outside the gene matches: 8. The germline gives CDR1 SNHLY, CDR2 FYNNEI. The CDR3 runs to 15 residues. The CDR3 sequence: CASMKLLAGGETQYF. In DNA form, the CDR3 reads TGTGCCAGCATGAAGTTGCTAGCGGGGGGAGAGACCCAGTACTTC.

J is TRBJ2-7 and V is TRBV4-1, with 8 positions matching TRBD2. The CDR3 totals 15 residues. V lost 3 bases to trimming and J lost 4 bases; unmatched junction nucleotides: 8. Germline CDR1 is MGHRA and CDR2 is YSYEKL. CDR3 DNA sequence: TGCGCCAGCAGCCAGGGCTCGGCTAGCGGGTACGAGCAGTACTTC. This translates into CASSQGSASGYEQYF.

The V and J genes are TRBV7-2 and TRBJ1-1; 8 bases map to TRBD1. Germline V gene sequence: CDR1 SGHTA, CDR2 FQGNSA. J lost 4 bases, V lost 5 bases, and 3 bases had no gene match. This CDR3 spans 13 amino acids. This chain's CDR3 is CASSLTGGTEAFF. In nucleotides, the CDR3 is TGTGCCAGCAGCCTCACAGGGGGCACTGAAGCTTTCTTT.

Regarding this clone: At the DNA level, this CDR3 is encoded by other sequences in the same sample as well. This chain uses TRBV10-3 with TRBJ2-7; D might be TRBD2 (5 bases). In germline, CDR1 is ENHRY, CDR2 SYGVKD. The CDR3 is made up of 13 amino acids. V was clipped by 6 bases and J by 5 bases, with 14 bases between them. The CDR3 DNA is TGTGCCATCAGCGGACTTATGTCCGACGAGCAGTACTTC. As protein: CAISGLMSDEQYF.

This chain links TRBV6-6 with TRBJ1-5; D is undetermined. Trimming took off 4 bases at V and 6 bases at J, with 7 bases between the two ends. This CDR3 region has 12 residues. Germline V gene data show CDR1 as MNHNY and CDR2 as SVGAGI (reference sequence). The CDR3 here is CASSSAGQPQHF. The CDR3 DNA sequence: TGTGCCAGCAGTTCCGCGGGTCAGCCCCAGCATTTT.

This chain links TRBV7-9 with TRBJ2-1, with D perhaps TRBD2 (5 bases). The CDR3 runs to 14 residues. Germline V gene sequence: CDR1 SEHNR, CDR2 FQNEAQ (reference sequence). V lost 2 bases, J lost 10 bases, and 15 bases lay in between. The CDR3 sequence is CASSLTAAAGEQFF. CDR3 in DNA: TGTGCCAGCAGCTTAACAGCGGCGGCTGGAGAGCAGTTCTTC.

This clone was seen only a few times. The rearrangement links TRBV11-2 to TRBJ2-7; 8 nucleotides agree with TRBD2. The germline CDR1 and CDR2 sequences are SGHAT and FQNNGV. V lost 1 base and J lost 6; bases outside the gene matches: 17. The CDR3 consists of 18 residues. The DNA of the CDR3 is TGTGCCAGCAGCTTAGCGCCGGGACTAGGTATTAAAGTGGGCGAGCAGTACTTC. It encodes CASSLAPGLGIKVGEQYF.

The CDR3 is CASSLHEGNTEAFF. In nucleotides, the CDR3 is TGTGCCAGTAGTCTACATGAGGGGAACACTGAAGCTTTCTTT. The gene calls are TRBV19 and TRBJ1-1; D gene ambiguous. The germline gives CDR1 LNHDA, CDR2 SQIVND (reference sequence). V was trimmed by 5 bases and J by 1 base, leaving 11 bases between them. The CDR3 loop spans 14 amino acids. Supplemented by reference TRBV19 and TRBJ1-1, the full variable domain reads DGGITQSPKYLFRKEGQNVTLSCEQNLNHDAMYWYRQDPGQGLRLIYYSQIVNDFQKGDIAEGYSVSREKKESFPLTVTSAQKNPTAFYLCASSLHEGNTEAFFGQGTRLTVV.

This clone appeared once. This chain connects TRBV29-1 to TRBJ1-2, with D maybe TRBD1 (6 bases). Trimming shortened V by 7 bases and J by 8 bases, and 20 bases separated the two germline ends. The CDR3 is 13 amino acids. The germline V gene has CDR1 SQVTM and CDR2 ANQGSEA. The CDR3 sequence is CSALEGGGRGYTF. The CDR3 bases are TGCAGCGCCTTAGAGGGGGGTGGAAGAGGCTACACCTTC.

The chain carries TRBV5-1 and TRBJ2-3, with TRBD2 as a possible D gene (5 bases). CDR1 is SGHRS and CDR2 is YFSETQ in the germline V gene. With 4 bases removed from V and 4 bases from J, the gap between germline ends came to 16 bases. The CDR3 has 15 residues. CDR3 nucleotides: TGCGCCAGCAGCCCGGACTTCGCAAATCCAGATACGCAGTATTTT. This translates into CASSPDFANPDTQYF.

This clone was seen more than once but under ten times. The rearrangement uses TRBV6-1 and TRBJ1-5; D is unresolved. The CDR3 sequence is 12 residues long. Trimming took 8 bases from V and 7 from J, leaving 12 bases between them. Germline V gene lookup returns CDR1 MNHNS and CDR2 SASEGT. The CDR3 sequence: CASQLGGQPQHF. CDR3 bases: TGTGCCAGCCAGTTGGGCGGACAGCCCCAGCATTTT.

CDR3 sequence: CASSQDLLADSTDTQYF. The CDR3 DNA reads TGTGCCAGCAGCCAAGATCTTCTAGCGGATAGCACAGATACGCAGTATTTT. The chain couples TRBV14 to TRBJ2-3; 7 positions agree with TRBD2. The ends lost 0 bases at V and 0 bases at J; junction bases unmatched: 6. Germline values: CDR1 SGHDN, CDR2 FVKESK. This CDR3 contains 17 residues.

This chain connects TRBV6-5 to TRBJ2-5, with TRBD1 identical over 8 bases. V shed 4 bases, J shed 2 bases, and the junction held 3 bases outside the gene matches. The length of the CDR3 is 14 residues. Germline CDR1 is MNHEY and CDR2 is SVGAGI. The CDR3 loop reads CASSFWDRQETQYF. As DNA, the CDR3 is TGTGCCAGCAGTTTTTGGGACAGGCAAGAGACCCAGTACTTC.

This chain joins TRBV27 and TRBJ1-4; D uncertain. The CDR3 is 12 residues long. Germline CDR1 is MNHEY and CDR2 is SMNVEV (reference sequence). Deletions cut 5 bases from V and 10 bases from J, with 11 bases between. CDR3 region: CASSLPRGKLFF. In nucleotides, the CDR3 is TGTGCCAGCAGTCTACCACGGGGAAAACTGTTTTTT. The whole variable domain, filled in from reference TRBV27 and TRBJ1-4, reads EAQVTQNPRYLITVTGKKLTVTCSQNMNHEYMSWYRQDPGLGLRQIYYSMNVEVTDKGDVPEGYKVSRKEKRNFPLILESPSPNQTSLYFCASSLPRGKLFFGSGTQLSVL.

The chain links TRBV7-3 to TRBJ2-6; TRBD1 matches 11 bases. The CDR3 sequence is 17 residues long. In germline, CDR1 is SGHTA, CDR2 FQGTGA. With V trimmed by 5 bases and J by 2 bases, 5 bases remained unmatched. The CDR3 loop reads CASSLRTGGPGANVLTF. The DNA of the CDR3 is TGTGCCAGCAGCCTTCGGACAGGGGGCCCTGGGGCCAACGTCCTGACTTTC. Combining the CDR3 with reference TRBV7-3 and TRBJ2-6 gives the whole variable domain GAGVSQTPSNKVTEKGKYVELRCDPISGHTALYWYRQSLGQGPEFLIYFQGTGAADDSGLPNDRFFAVRPEGSVSTLKIQRTERGDSAVYLCASSLRTGGPGANVLTFGAGSRLTVL.

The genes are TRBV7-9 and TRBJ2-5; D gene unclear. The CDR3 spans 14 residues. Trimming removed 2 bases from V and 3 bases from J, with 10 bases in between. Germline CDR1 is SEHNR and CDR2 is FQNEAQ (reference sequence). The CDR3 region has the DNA TGTGCCAGCAGCTTATACGGCGGTAAAGAGACCCAGTACTTC. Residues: CASSLYGGKETQYF.

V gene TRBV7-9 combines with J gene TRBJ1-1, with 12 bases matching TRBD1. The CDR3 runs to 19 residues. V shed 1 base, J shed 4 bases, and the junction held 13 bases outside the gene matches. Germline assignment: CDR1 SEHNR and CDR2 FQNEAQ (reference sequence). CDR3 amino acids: CASSLGSGQGASRSTEAFF. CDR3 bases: TGTGCCAGCAGCTTAGGATCGGGACAGGGGGCATCGAGGAGCACTGAAGCTTTCTTT.

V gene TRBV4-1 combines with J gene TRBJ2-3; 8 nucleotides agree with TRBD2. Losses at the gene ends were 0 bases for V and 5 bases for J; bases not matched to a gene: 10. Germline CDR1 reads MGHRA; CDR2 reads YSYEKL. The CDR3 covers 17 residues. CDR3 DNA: TGCGCCAGCAGCCAAGATCGGAACGGGGGGGCCGGAGATACGCAGTATTTT. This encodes CASSQDRNGGAGDTQYF.

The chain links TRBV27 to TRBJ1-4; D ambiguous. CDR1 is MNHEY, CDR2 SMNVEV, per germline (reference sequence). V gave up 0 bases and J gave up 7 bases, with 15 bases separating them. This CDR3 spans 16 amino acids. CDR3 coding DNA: TGTGCCAGCAGTTTATCCTCCAGGACCGGCGGTGAAAAACTGTTTTTT. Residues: CASSLSSRTGGEKLFF. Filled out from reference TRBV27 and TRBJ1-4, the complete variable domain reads EAQVTQNPRYLITVTGKKLTVTCSQNMNHEYMSWYRQDPGLGLRQIYYSMNVEVTDKGDVPEGYKVSRKEKRNFPLILESPSPNQTSLYFCASSLSSRTGGEKLFFGSGTQLSVL.

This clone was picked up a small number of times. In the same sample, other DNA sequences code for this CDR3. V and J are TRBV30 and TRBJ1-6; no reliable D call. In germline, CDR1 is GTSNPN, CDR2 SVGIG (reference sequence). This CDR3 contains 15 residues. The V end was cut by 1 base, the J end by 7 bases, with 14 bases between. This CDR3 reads CAWSAGQGRNSPLHF. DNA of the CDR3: TGTGCCTGGAGTGCTGGGCAAGGGAGGAATTCACCCCTCCACTTT.

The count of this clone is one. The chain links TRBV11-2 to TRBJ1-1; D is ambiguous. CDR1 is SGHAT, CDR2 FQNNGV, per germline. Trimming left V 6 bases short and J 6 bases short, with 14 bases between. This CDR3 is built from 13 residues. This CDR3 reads CASSYIWPAEAFF. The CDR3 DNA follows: TGTGCCAGCAGTTATATATGGCCCGCTGAAGCTTTCTTT.